The clone carrying this T cell receptor (beta chain) has a count of ten or more. Its cognate antigen is unknown. Regions amplified from RNA transcripts were the TCR beta CDR3 regions. First-round RT-PCR with HTBI primers amplified the TCR CDR3 region. Via MiXCR, TCRdb re-called the multiplex PCR reads, giving one row per CDR3 protein. The repertoire consists of hundreds of thousands of distinct CDR3 sequences, with roughly 14% occurring once and the leading ten covering about 12%. This record belongs to a study of T cells in Graves' hyperthyroidism and ophthalmopathy. General study findings and limits: Patients with ophthalmopathy were separated from those with stable hyperthyroidism by a 13 V-J model.

The V segment lost 6 bases and the J segment 3 bases; nucleotides outside the gene matches: 9. Germline assignment: CDR1 KGHSH and CDR2 LQKENI. The CDR3 has 15 amino acids. The study left out patients who had uncontrolled infection, other autoimmune disease, pregnancy or lactation. This sequence joins TRBV18 and TRBJ2-7, with 9 bases fitting TRBD1. This TCR was sampled from a man aged 18 to 29 with Graves' ophthalmopathy. The sample was blood. The CDR3 nucleotides are TGTGCCAGCTCCCCCAGACAGGGGGATTTCTACGAGCAGTACTTC. It is translated as CASSPRQGDFYEQYF.